This T cell receptor beta chain was profiled in a study of cytomegalovirus exposure and HLA in healthy donors. PCR involved 60 Vbeta and 13 Jbeta primers. TCRdb's copy holds only in-frame clones and misses some; the assay was immunoSEQ multiplex PCR. This sample has under 130,000 clones, with under 85% found just once. This clone came up a few times. Though nominally healthy at sampling, donors likely had unrecorded immune exposures. The CDR3 runs to 15 residues. The germline V gene has CDR1 MNHEY and CDR2 SVGAGI. V was clipped by 0 bases and J by 0 bases, with 8 bases between them. The sample taken for sequencing was PBMCs. This receptor was taken from a man aged 50-60 years in good health and CMV-seropositive. J is TRBJ1-1 and V is TRBV6-5; maybe TRBD1 (6 bases). In DNA, the CDR3 is TGTGCCAGCAGTTACTCGGACAGCTTGAACACTGAAGCTTTCTTT. Its protein is CASSYSDSLNTEAFF.